The 26 T cell receptor beta chains presented below share a single source sample, sequenced in a study of T cell responses to AZD1222 COVID-19 vaccine. Using immunoSEQ multiplex PCR, the repertoire was profiled, and TCRdb retains in-frame clones only, with some absent. Here the sample spans approximately 150,000 clones, about 91% being singletons. The specimen was peripheral blood, collected on day 0 of AZD1222 vaccination. These receptor sequences come from an adult in good health.

The gene calls are TRBV5-4 and TRBJ2-2; 10 bases line up with TRBD2. This CDR3 region has 16 residues. After removal of 0 bases from V and 6 bases from J, the junction contained 5 bases not matched to a gene. From germline, CDR1 is SGHNT and CDR2 YYREEE (reference sequence). The CDR3 DNA sequence: TGTGCCAGCAGCTTGGTCGCAGCGGGAGGGCCCGGGGAGCTGTTTTTT. It yields the protein CASSLVAAGGPGELFF.

V and J are TRBV11-2 and TRBJ1-2, with D perhaps TRBD1 (6 bases). This CDR3 contains 11 residues. CDR1 SGHAT and CDR2 FQNNGV come from the germline V gene. V dropped 3 bases and J dropped 7 bases, with 6 bases sitting between them. This CDR3 reads CASSFRGGYTF. DNA of the CDR3: TGTGCCAGCAGCTTCAGGGGTGGCTACACCTTC.

This chain uses TRBV30 with TRBJ1-4, with D hard to call. The V gene lost 1 base and the J gene lost 2 bases, with 8 bases spanning the gap. The CDR3 totals 14 residues. Looked up from germline, CDR1 is GTSNPN and CDR2 is SVGIG (reference sequence). CDR3 sequence reads: CAWSAALTNEKLFF. The CDR3 DNA reads as TGTGCCTGGAGTGCGGCACTTACTAATGAAAAACTGTTTTTT.

The V and J genes are TRBV18 and TRBJ1-2, with D tentatively TRBD1 (6 bases). The length of the CDR3 is 13 residues. The V gene lost 4 bases and the J gene lost 3 bases, with 9 bases spanning the gap. CDR1 is KGHSH, CDR2 LQKENI, per germline. CDR3 DNA sequence: TGTGCCAGCTCACGGGACACGGACTATGGCTACACCTTC. The encoded protein is CASSRDTDYGYTF.

The chain couples TRBV30 to TRBJ2-5, with a possible D match to TRBD1 (6 bases). The germline CDR1 and CDR2 sequences are GTSNPN and SVGIG (reference sequence). There are 16 residues in the CDR3. V was clipped by 2 bases and J by 0 bases, with 16 bases between them. CDR3 loop: CAWSPGDTLYQETQYF. DNA for the CDR3: TGTGCCTGGAGTCCCGGGGACACGTTGTACCAAGAGACCCAGTACTTC.

The chain links TRBV3-1 (or the pseudogene TRBV3-2) to TRBJ1-2; TRBD1 aligns across 11 bases. J was trimmed by 7 bases and V by 3 bases; bases with no gene match: 4. CDR1 is LGHDT and CDR2 is YNNKEL in the germline V gene (reference sequence). The CDR3 is 14 residues long. The CDR3 coding sequence is TGTGCCAGCAGCCAGGACAGGGGGCGCGGTGGCTACACCTTC. Translated: CASSQDRGRGGYTF.

The J gene is TRBJ2-7, the V gene TRBV9; 7 nucleotides match TRBD1. Germline CDR1 reads SGDLS; CDR2 reads YYNGEE. This CDR3 contains 15 residues. The ends lost 3 bases at V and 3 bases at J; junction bases unmatched: 9. This chain's CDR3 is CASSETGVAGYEQYF. The CDR3 DNA reads as TGTGCCAGCAGCGAAACAGGGGTGGCGGGCTACGAGCAGTACTTC.

The gene calls are TRBV18 and TRBJ1-1; 7 nucleotides align to TRBD1. The CDR3 has 15 amino acids. V lost 6 bases to trimming and J lost 7 bases; unmatched junction nucleotides: 14. Germline V gene data show CDR1 as KGHSH and CDR2 as LQKENI. CDR3 loop: CASSPSGQTNVEAFF. The CDR3 nucleotides are TGTGCCAGCTCCCCGTCGGGACAGACGAACGTTGAAGCTTTCTTT.

This clone was detected only a few times. The chain employs TRBV28 and TRBJ1-5; D is perhaps TRBD1 (6 bases). The CDR3 spans 14 residues. The V and J ends lost 6 bases and 7 bases respectively, with 16 bases between them. The germline CDR1 and CDR2 sequences are MDHEN and SYDVKM. In DNA form, the CDR3 reads TGTGCCAGCAGGCTAAGGGGGGCAGGCCAGCCCCAGCATTTT. It specifies CASRLRGAGQPQHF.

V gene TRBV6-4 combines with J gene TRBJ2-1; tentative D call: TRBD2 (5 bases). The germline V and J ends were trimmed by 4 bases and 0 bases, with 13 bases remaining between them. CDR1 MRHNA and CDR2 SNTAGT come from the germline V gene. This CDR3 contains 16 residues. CDR3 protein: CASSVSPGSSYNEQFF. CDR3 in DNA: TGTGCCAGCAGTGTAAGTCCGGGGAGCTCCTACAATGAGCAGTTCTTC.

V usage is TRBV19 and J usage is TRBJ1-2; D is perhaps TRBD1 (6 bases). The CDR3 has 16 residues. V gave up 5 bases and J gave up 2 bases, with 18 bases separating them. Looked up from germline, CDR1 is LNHDA and CDR2 is SQIVND (reference sequence). CDR3 coding DNA: TGTGCCAGTAGTTTCCCCCCTCCTACAGGGAACTATGGCTACACCTTC. Amino acid sequence: CASSFPPPTGNYGYTF.

The chain combines TRBV7-2 with TRBJ2-7; 14 bases line up with TRBD2. The CDR3 has 17 amino acids. The V gene end was trimmed by 3 bases and the J gene end by 6 bases; junction bases not matched to a gene: 10. Germline-derived CDR1 and CDR2 are SGHTA and FQGNSA. CDR3: CASSLDRPGLAGGEQYF. The CDR3 bases are TGTGCCAGCAGCTTGGACAGACCCGGACTAGCGGGAGGCGAGCAGTACTTC. Full variable domain (rest looked up from reference TRBV7-2 and TRBJ2-7): GAGVSQSPSNKVTEKGKDVELRCDPISGHTALYWYRQSLGQGLEFLIYFQGNSAPDKSGLPSDRFSAERTGGSVSTLTIQRTQQEDSAVYLCASSLDRPGLAGGEQYFGPGTRLTVT.

This clone was seen once. This rearrangement joins TRBV5-4 to TRBJ1-4, with a weak D call TRBD1 (6 bases). The germline CDR1 and CDR2 sequences are SGHNT and YYREEE (reference sequence). Trimming cost V 4 bases and J 5 bases, with 12 bases left between them. The CDR3 is 14 amino acids. The CDR3 loop is CASSPQGRNEKLFF. DNA for the CDR3: TGTGCCAGCAGCCCCCAGGGGAGAAATGAAAAACTGTTTTTT.

The chain recombines TRBV18 with TRBJ2-1; tentative D call: TRBD2 (6 bases). Trimming stripped 3 bases from V and 2 bases from J, with 11 bases between. Germline V CDR1 and CDR2: KGHSH, LQKENI. The CDR3 has 15 residues. CDR3 region: CASSPETSAYNEQFF. In nucleotides, the CDR3 is TGTGCCAGCTCACCCGAGACTAGTGCCTACAATGAGCAGTTCTTC.

Regarding this clone: The junction departs from germline at one end; a sequencing error may be responsible. The rearrangement uses TRBV5-4 and TRBJ2-2, with 7 bases aligning to TRBD1. Germline V gene sequence: CDR1 SGHNT, CDR2 YYREEE (reference sequence). The CDR3 runs 15 residues. This CDR3 is CASSHLQGNAGELFF. The CDR3 DNA reads as TGTGCCAGCAGCCACTTACAGGGGAACGCCGGGGAGCTGTTTTTT.

This clone showed up just once. V gene TRBV4-3 combines with J gene TRBJ1-5; 7 bases align to TRBD1. This CDR3 comprises 15 residues. J was trimmed by 5 bases and V by 1 base; bases with no gene match: 5. Per germline, CDR1 LGHNA and CDR2 YSLEER. In nucleotides, the CDR3 is TGCGCCAGCAGCCAAGGGGGCAGGGGGGATCAGCCCCAGCATTTT. Amino acid sequence: CASSQGGRGDQPQHF.

The chain combines TRBV3-1 (or the pseudogene TRBV3-2) with TRBJ1-1, with 7 bases aligning to TRBD1. CDR3 length: 15 residues. V lost 7 bases, J lost 2 bases, and 10 bases stayed unmatched. Germline CDR1 reads LGHDT; CDR2 reads YNNKEL (reference sequence). This CDR3 is CASKYQGTANTEAFF. Here the CDR3 DNA reads TGTGCCAGCAAGTACCAAGGGACAGCTAACACTGAAGCTTTCTTT.

This chain joins TRBV5-3 and TRBJ2-3; 8 positions agree with TRBD1. TRBV5-3 is noted as an ORF with a role that remains uncertain. J was trimmed by 2 bases and V by 3 bases; bases with no gene match: 8. The CDR3 has 16 residues. CDR3 protein: CARSSRAGGDTDTQYF. The CDR3 nucleotides read TGTGCCAGAAGCTCCCGGGCAGGGGGCGACACAGATACGCAGTATTTT.

The rearrangement uses TRBV19 and TRBJ1-4, with D perhaps matching TRBD1 (6 bases). Trimming removed 6 bases at V and 0 bases at J, with 14 bases between. Germline loops: CDR1 LNHDA, CDR2 SQIVND (reference sequence). The CDR3 is 16 amino acids. The CDR3 DNA is TGTGCCAGTAGACAAATTGCAGGGGCAACTAATGAAAAACTGTTTTTT. Its translation: CASRQIAGATNEKLFF. Complete variable domain (other parts from reference TRBV19 and TRBJ1-4): DGGITQSPKYLFRKEGQNVTLSCEQNLNHDAMYWYRQDPGQGLRLIYYSQIVNDFQKGDIAEGYSVSREKKESFPLTVTSAQKNPTAFYLCASRQIAGATNEKLFFGSGTQLSVL.

The chain recombines TRBV5-6 with TRBJ2-1; D gene uncertain. There are 13 residues in the CDR3. Germline V gene data show CDR1 as SGHDT and CDR2 as YYEEEE. Trimming took 2 bases from V and 5 from J, leaving 8 bases between them. The CDR3 protein is CASSFRVNNEQFF. CDR3 in DNA: TGTGCCAGCAGCTTCCGTGTTAACAATGAGCAGTTCTTC.

The chain carries TRBV29-1 and TRBJ1-4, with 10 bases lining up with TRBD1. V trimming: 6 bases; J trimming: 1 base; junction bases outside the gene matches: 5. CDR3 size: 15 residues. Germline-derived CDR1 and CDR2 are SQVTM and ANQGSEA. CDR3 nucleotides: TGCAGCGTACGGGACAGGGGAGTAACTAATGAAAAACTGTTTTTT. It encodes CSVRDRGVTNEKLFF.

This chain links TRBV5-1 with TRBJ2-1, with a possible D match to TRBD2 (6 bases). Trimming took off 4 bases at V and 2 bases at J, with 13 bases between the two ends. CDR3 size: 15 residues. The germline V gene encodes CDR1 SGHRS and CDR2 YFSETQ. CDR3 sequence (DNA): TGCGCCAGCAGCCTCCTCGGCGGGGCCTACAATGAGCAGTTCTTC. It yields the protein CASSLLGGAYNEQFF. Full variable domain (outside the CDR3, taken from reference TRBV5-1 and TRBJ2-1): KAGVTQTPRYLIKTRGQQVTLSCSPISGHRSVSWYQQTPGQGLQFLFEYFSETQRNKGNFPGRFSGRQFSNSRSEMNVSTLELGDSALYLCASSLLGGAYNEQFFGPGTRLTVL.

V and J are TRBV3-1 (or the pseudogene TRBV3-2) and TRBJ2-2, with TRBD1 matching 7 bases. V lost 1 base, J lost 9 bases, and 17 bases stayed unmatched. This CDR3 contains 18 residues. Germline values: CDR1 LGHDT, CDR2 YNNKEL (reference sequence). The CDR3 bases are TGTGCCAGCAGCCAAGTGCCTCCTGGCAGGGGGAGTATCCGGGAGCTGTTTTTT. It yields the protein CASSQVPPGRGSIRELFF.

The V and J genes are TRBV28 and TRBJ1-2; D remains ambiguous. Per the germline V gene, CDR1 is MDHEN and CDR2 is SYDVKM. The CDR3 totals 12 residues. With 7 bases removed from V and 4 bases from J, the gap between germline ends came to 10 bases. CDR3 protein: CASIGSPYGYTF. DNA of the CDR3: TGTGCCAGCATAGGGTCCCCCTATGGCTACACCTTC.

This clone was observed a few times. The rearrangement links TRBV11-2 to TRBJ1-6; 10 bases align to TRBD1. The CDR3 runs 18 residues. V was clipped by 5 bases and J by 0 bases; unmatched bases: 7. The V gene's germline CDR1 is SGHAT and CDR2 FQNNGV. DNA for the CDR3: TGTGCCAGCAGCCGGACAGGGGGTTACGGCTCCTATAATTCACCCCTCCACTTT. Translating it yields CASSRTGGYGSYNSPLHF.

The rearrangement joins TRBV7-9 to TRBJ1-4; D remains ambiguous. The length of the CDR3 is 12 residues. Trimming pared 1 base from V and 8 bases from J, leaving 5 bases between. Germline lookup yields CDR1 SEHNR and CDR2 FQNEAQ (reference sequence). The CDR3 DNA follows: TGTGCCAGCAGCTTAGACAGAGAAAAACTGTTTTTT. Residues: CASSLDREKLFF.